The following is a TCR beta chain sequence with its context. In the authors' methods: The assay estimated nucleated cells by amplifying reference gene primers. Sequenced by immunoSEQ multiplex PCR; TCRdb stores in-frame clones only, minus some. That table furnishes V, J and clone size, whereas the DNA furnished D and trimming. The sample lists a few hundred thousand clones; nearly 90% were seen once. This CDR3 comprises 13 residues. The germline V gene has CDR1 MNHEY and CDR2 SMNVEV (reference sequence). The V gene lost 3 bases and the J gene lost 2 bases, with 7 bases spanning the gap. Seattle enrolled patients during active infection and tracked them longitudinally. This specimen comes from a study of blood T cell repertoires in COVID-19.

The chain employs TRBV27 and TRBJ1-1, with D uncertain. The sample taken for sequencing was peripheral blood. The origin of this receptor is a woman aged 55-70 years with COVID-19, enrolled during active disease. The CDR3 region is CASSFDSNTEAFF. CDR3 bases: TGTGCCAGCAGTTTTGACTCCAACACTGAAGCTTTCTTT.